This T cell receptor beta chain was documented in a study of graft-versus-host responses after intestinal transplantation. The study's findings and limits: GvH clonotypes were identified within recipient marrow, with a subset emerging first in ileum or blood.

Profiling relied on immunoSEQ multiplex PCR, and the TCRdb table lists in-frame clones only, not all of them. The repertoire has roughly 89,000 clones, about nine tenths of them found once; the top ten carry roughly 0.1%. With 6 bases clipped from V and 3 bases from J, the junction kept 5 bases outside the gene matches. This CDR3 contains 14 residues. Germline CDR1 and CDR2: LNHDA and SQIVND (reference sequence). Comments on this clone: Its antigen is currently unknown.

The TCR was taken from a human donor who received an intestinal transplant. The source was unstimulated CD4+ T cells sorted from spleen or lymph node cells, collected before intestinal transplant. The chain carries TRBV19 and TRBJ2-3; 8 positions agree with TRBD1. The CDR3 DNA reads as TGTGCCAGTAGGGCAACAGGGGGAACAGATACGCAGTATTTT. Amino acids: CASRATGGTDTQYF. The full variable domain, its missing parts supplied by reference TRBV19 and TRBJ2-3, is DGGITQSPKYLFRKEGQNVTLSCEQNLNHDAMYWYRQDPGQGLRLIYYSQIVNDFQKGDIAEGYSVSREKKESFPLTVTSAQKNPTAFYLCASRATGGTDTQYFGPGTRLTVL.